One sample yielded the 10 T cell receptor beta chains listed below, sequenced in a study of cytomegalovirus exposure and HLA in healthy donors. The PCR used 60 Vbeta and 13 Jbeta primers. TCRdb's table, derived via immunoSEQ multiplex PCR, lists solely in-frame clones and lacks some. This table holds about 100,000 clones, 81% found once. Sequencing was done on a sample of PBMCs. The receptors were gathered from a woman in her 70s in good health and CMV-seropositive.

The chain has TRBV19 and TRBJ2-1, with D perhaps matching TRBD1 (6 bases). The V end lost 9 bases, the J end lost 4 bases, and 16 bases lay between the germline ends. The CDR3 contains 14 residues. Germline V gives CDR1 LNHDA, CDR2 SQIVND (reference sequence). The CDR3 DNA reads TGTGCCAGCTCCGGGACACCGAATTACAATGAGCAGTTCTTC. Translating it yields CASSGTPNYNEQFF.

The chain has TRBV7-2 and TRBJ1-2; D perhaps matches TRBD1 (5 bases). The V end was cut by 3 bases, the J end by 7 bases, with 18 bases between. Germline V CDR1 and CDR2: SGHTA, FQGNSA. CDR3 length: 15 residues. The CDR3 is CASSFQGSGLSGYTF. CDR3 bases: TGTGCCAGCAGCTTTCAGGGCTCCGGCCTAAGTGGCTACACCTTC.

This chain joins TRBV7-2 and TRBJ1-3, with 12 positions matching TRBD1. The J segment lost 0 bases and the V segment lost 4 bases, leaving 1 base of the junction unmatched. The CDR3 is made up of 16 amino acids. The germline gives CDR1 SGHTA, CDR2 FQGNSA. CDR3 DNA: TGTGCCAGCAGCTCGGGACAGGGGGCCTCTGGAAACACCATATATTTT. This translates into CASSSGQGASGNTIYF.

The chain combines TRBV27 with TRBJ2-1; the match to TRBD2 covers 12 bases. J gave up 3 bases and V 10 bases, and 7 bases lay outside the gene matches. Germline assignment: CDR1 MNHEY and CDR2 SMNVEV (reference sequence). There are 15 residues in the CDR3. The DNA for the CDR3 is TGTGCCACCAGGACTAGCGGGATGGTCTACAATGAGCAGTTCTTC. This codes for CATRTSGMVYNEQFF.

The V and J genes are TRBV2 and TRBJ2-7; no reliable D call. This CDR3 has 14 residues. Germline V gene data show CDR1 as SNHLY and CDR2 as FYNNEI. Trimming cost V 6 bases and J 6 bases, with 18 bases left between them. This chain's CDR3 is CASRENSLSGEQYF. DNA of the CDR3: TGTGCCAGCAGGGAAAATTCCCTTTCGGGCGAGCAGTACTTC.

In its sample, this clone was seen a few times. The chain is built from TRBV6-1 and TRBJ2-6; TRBD1 aligns across 7 bases. V gave up 4 bases and J gave up 0 bases; unmatched junction bases: 3. This CDR3 is built from 16 residues. The germline V gene encodes CDR1 MNHNS and CDR2 SASEGT. DNA for the CDR3: TGTGCCAGCAGTGTACAGGGGAGCTCTGGGGCCAACGTCCTGACTTTC. Protein sequence: CASSVQGSSGANVLTF.

This clone was found a few times. The chain employs TRBV5-1 and TRBJ1-1; perhaps TRBD1 as D (6 bases). The CDR3 runs to 13 residues. The V end was cut by 5 bases, the J end by 5 bases, with 13 bases between. Per germline, CDR1 SGHRS and CDR2 YFSETQ. CDR3 DNA sequence: TGCGCCAGCAGATGGAAGGGGGAAACTGAAGCTTTCTTT. Protein sequence: CASRWKGETEAFF.

This clone has a single count. The chain is built from TRBV18 and TRBJ2-7; 9 bases agree with TRBD1. CDR1 is KGHSH and CDR2 is LQKENI in the germline V gene. The ends lost 5 bases at V and 3 bases at J; junction bases unmatched: 5. The CDR3 covers 14 residues. CDR3 sequence (DNA): TGTGCCAGCTCAACCCGGGACAGGGACTACGAGCAGTACTTC. Translating it yields CASSTRDRDYEQYF.

The chain is built from TRBV10-3 and TRBJ2-1; a weak D match, TRBD2 (5 bases). This CDR3 contains 15 residues. Per germline, CDR1 ENHRY and CDR2 SYGVKD. Trimming took 6 bases from V and 1 from J, leaving 13 bases between them. CDR3 protein: CAISPDGNSYNEQFF. The DNA for the CDR3 is TGTGCCATCAGCCCCGACGGGAATTCCTACAATGAGCAGTTCTTC.

The V and J genes are TRBV11-3 and TRBJ1-4, with a weak D call TRBD1 (5 bases). V was pared by 5 bases and J by 7 bases, with 14 bases between. The germline V gene has CDR1 SGHNT and CDR2 YENEEA. The CDR3 length is 14 residues. CDR3 sequence reads: CASSLQTTGEKLFF. In DNA form, the CDR3 reads TGTGCCAGCAGCCTACAGACAACAGGTGAAAAACTGTTTTTT.